This T cell receptor beta chain was obtained from a study of blood T cell repertoires in COVID-19. Germline lookup yields CDR1 SGHKS and CDR2 YYEKEE (reference sequence). V shed 3 bases and J 7 bases; nucleotides not matched to a gene: 7. There are 15 residues in the CDR3. Sequenced by immunoSEQ multiplex PCR; TCRdb stores in-frame clones only, minus some. The repertoire includes more than 300,000 clones, roughly 90% of them detected once, and approximately 4.1% sits in the top ten. The sequence came from a woman in her thirties who had been exposed to COVID-19. The sequenced sample consisted of PBMCs or T cells enriched from blood (not recorded which). This chain joins TRBV5-5 and TRBJ1-4; TRBD1 agrees at 9 bases. The DNA for the CDR3 is TGTGCCAGCAGCTCTTACAGGGGGCCTTCTGAAAAACTGTTTTTT. It codes for CASSSYRGPSEKLFF.